This T cell receptor beta chain was observed in a study of blood T cell repertoires in COVID-19. On the study more broadly: There were acute and convalescent COVID-19 samples, and they came from the United States, Italy and Spain. PBMCs, B-cell-depleted T cells, or T cells were the source of the cDNA or gDNA that made up the material.

Authors' methods: Reference gene primer amplification gave nucleated cell count estimates. The protocol was immunoSEQ multiplex PCR, while the TCRdb copy is restricted to in-frame clones and leaves out a portion. The DNA was the basis for D and trimming; V, J and clone size are from that table. Of about 130,000 clones in the sample, approximately 84% are singletons; the top ten hold approximately 45%. CDR3 size: 12 residues. V lost 10 bases and J 5 bases, leaving 15 bases between the germline ends. Germline values: CDR1 MNHEY, CDR2 SVGAGI. Source material: peripheral blood. The J gene is TRBJ2-7, the V gene TRBV6-5; weak D call: TRBD2 (6 bases). The source of this sequence is a human donor in a cohort sampled during active COVID-19. In DNA form, the CDR3 reads TGTGCCACGCGGGACCTAAGACACGAGCAGTACGTC. It specifies CATRDLRHEQYV.